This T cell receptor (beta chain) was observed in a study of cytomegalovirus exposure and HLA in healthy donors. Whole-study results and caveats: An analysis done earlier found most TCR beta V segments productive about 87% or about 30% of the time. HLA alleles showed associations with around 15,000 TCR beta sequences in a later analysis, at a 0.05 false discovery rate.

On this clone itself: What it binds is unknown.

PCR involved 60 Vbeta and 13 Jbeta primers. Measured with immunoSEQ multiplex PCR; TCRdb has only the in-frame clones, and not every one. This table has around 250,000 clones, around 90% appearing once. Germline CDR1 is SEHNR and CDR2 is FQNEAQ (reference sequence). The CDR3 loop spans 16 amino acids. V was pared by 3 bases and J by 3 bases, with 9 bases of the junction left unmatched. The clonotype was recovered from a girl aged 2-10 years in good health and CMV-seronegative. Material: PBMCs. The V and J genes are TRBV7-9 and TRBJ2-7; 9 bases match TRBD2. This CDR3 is CASSLIPGLAVYEQYF. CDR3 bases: TGTGCCAGCAGCTTGATCCCGGGACTAGCAGTCTACGAGCAGTACTTC.